This entry concerns a single T cell receptor beta chain. This sample is drawn from a study of blood T cell repertoires in COVID-19. Looking at the study overall: Donors in the United States, Italy and Spain gave samples during acute or convalescent COVID-19. T cells, B-cell-depleted T cells, or PBMCs provided the cDNA or gDNA that served as material.

V dropped 0 bases and J dropped 8; count of bases not matched to a gene: 3. The CDR3 runs 13 residues. The germline V gene encodes CDR1 ENHRY and CDR2 SYGVKD. Produced via immunoSEQ multiplex PCR; TCRdb's table is partial and in-frame only. The repertoire holds hundreds of thousands of clones, with over 75% as singletons. This chain links TRBV10-3 with TRBJ1-2; TRBD1 aligns across 7 bases. The sample was peripheral blood. This TCR came from a man aged 18 to 30 with active or convalescent COVID-19. The CDR3 region has the DNA TGTGCCATCAGTGAGTCAGGGGGCTGGGGCTACACCTTC. This gives the protein CAISESGGWGYTF.